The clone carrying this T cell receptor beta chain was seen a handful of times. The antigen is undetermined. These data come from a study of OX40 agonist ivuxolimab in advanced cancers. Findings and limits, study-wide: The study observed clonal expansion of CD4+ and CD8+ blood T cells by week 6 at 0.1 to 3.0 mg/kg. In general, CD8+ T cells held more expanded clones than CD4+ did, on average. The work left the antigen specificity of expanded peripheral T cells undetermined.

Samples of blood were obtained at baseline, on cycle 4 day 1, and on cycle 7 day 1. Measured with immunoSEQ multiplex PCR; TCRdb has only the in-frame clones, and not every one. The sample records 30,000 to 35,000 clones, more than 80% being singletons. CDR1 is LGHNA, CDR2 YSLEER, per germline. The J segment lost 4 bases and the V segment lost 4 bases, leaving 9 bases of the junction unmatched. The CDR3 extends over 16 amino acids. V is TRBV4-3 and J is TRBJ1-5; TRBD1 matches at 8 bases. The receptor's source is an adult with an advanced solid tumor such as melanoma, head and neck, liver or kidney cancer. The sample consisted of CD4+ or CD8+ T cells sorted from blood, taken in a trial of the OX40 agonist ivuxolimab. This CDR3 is CASSPGTGELNQPQHF. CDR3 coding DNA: TGCGCCAGCAGCCCTGGGACAGGTGAACTTAATCAGCCCCAGCATTTT.